This T cell receptor (beta chain) was sequenced for a study of cytomegalovirus exposure and HLA in healthy donors. Study as a whole: Samples from HLA-typed donors yielded approximately 80 million unique TCRs in an early data release. Study-wide findings and caveats: One later analysis reportedly identified an Asian-associated ancestry cluster that showed fewer N-insertions than the roughly 620-donor mean. The authors excluded some V segments, including TRBV6-2 and TRBV6-3, as indistinguishable. The likely origin of a cluster of highly shared sequence variants was a sequencing artifact.

As for this clone: Its antigen remains unknown.

The germline gives CDR1 SGDLS, CDR2 YYNGEE. J lost 2 bases, V lost 4 bases, and 13 bases had no gene match. The CDR3 consists of 18 residues. The primer mix had 60 Vbeta and 13 Jbeta primers. Sequencing used immunoSEQ multiplex PCR; TCRdb keeps in-frame clones, though not all of them. This table holds 150,000 to 200,000 clones, 65% to 80% found once. Sample: PBMCs. The sequence derives from a woman in her twenties or thirties in good health and CMV-seronegative. This chain connects TRBV9 to TRBJ2-2; 8 bases match TRBD2. The DNA of the CDR3 is TGTGCCAGCAGCCCCGAGAGGGGACTAGTGGGAAACACCGGGGAGCTGTTTTTT. Amino acids: CASSPERGLVGNTGELFF.